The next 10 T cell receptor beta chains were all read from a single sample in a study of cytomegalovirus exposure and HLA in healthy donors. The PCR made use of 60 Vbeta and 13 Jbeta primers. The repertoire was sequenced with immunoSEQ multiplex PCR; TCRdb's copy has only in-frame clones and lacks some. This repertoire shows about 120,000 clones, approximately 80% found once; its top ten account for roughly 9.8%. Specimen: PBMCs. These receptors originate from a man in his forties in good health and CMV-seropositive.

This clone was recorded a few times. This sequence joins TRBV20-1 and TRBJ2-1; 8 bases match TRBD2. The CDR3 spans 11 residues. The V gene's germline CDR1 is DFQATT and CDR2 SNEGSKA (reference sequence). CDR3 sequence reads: CSPGGDNEQFF. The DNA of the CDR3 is TGCAGCCCGGGGGGGGACAATGAGCAGTTCTTC.

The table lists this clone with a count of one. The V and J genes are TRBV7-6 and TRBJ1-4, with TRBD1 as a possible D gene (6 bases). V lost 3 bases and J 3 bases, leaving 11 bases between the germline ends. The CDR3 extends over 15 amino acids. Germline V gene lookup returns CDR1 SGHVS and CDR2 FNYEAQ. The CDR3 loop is CASSFGQLPNEKLFF. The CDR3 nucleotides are TGTGCCAGCAGCTTCGGACAGTTACCTAATGAAAAACTGTTTTTT. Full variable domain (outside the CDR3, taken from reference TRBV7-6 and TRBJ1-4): GAGVSQSPRYKVTKRGQDVALRCDPISGHVSLYWYRQALGQGPEFLTYFNYEAQQDKSGLPNDRFSAERPEGSISTLTIQRTEQRDSAMYRCASSFGQLPNEKLFFGSGTQLSVL.

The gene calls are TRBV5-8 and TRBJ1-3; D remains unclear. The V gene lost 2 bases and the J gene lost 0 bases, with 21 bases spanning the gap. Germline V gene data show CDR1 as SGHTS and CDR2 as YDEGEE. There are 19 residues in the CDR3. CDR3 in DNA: TGTGCCAGCAGCTTTGTCCCAACTTTAGTGAGGATCTCTGGAAACACCATATATTTT. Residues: CASSFVPTLVRISGNTIYF. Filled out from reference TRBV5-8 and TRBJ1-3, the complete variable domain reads EAGVTQSPTHLIKTRGQQATLRCSPISGHTSVYWYQQALGLGLQFLLWYDEGEERNRGNFPPRFSGRQFPNYSSELNVNALELEDSALYLCASSFVPTLVRISGNTIYFGEGSWLTVV.

DNA of the CDR3: TGTGCCAGCAGCTGGGGGGACAGTCGCACAGATACGCAGTATTTT. It translates to CASSWGDSRTDTQYF. The chain is built from TRBV5-5 and TRBJ2-3; possibly TRBD1 for D (7 bases). Per germline, CDR1 SGHKS and CDR2 YYEKEE (reference sequence). This CDR3 has 15 amino acids. V was shortened by 3 bases and J by 1 base, with 12 bases between the two germline ends.

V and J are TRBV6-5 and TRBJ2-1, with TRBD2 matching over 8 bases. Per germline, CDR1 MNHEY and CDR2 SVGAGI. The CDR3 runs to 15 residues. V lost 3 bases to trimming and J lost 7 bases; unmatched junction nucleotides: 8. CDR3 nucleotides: TGTGCCAGCAGTTATGGACTAGCCCCCGGGAATGAGCAGTTCTTC. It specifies CASSYGLAPGNEQFF.

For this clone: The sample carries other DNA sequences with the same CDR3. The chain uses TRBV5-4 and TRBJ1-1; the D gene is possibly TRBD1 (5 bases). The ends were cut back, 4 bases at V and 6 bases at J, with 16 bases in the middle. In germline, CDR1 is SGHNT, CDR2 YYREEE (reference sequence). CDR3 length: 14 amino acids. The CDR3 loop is CASSHAGSGAEAFF. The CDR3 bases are TGTGCCAGCAGCCACGCGGGATCGGGGGCTGAAGCTTTCTTT.

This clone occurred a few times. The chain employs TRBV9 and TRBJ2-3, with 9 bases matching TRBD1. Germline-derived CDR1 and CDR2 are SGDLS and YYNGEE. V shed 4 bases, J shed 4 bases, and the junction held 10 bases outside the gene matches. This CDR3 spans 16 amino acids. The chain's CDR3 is CASSSYGTGFADTQYF. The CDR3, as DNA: TGTGCCAGCAGCTCCTATGGGACAGGGTTTGCAGATACGCAGTATTTT.

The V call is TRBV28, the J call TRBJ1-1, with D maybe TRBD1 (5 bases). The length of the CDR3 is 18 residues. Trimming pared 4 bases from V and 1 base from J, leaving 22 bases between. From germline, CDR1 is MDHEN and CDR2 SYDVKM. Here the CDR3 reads CASSSYKTRGTQNTEAFF. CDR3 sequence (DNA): TGTGCCAGCAGTTCCTATAAAACTCGCGGGACCCAGAACACTGAAGCTTTCTTT.

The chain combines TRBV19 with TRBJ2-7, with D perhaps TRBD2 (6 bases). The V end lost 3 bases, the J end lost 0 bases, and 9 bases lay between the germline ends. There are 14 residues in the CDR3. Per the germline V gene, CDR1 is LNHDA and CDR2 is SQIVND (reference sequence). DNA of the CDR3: TGTGCCAGTAGTATGAGGGGAGGCTCCTACGAGCAGTACTTC. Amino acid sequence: CASSMRGGSYEQYF.

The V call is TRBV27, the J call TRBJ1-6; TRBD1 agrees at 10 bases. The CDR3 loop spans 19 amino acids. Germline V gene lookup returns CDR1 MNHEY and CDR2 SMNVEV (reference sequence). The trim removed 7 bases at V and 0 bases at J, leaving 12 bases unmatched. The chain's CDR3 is CASTPRGTGVDSYNSPLHF. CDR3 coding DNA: TGTGCCAGCACCCCAAGGGGGACAGGGGTTGACTCCTATAATTCACCCCTCCACTTT.